This is a list of T cell receptor beta chains from one sample in a study of T cell changes during pregnancy in multiple sclerosis. Assay: immunoSEQ multiplex PCR; the TCRdb copy retains only in-frame clones and omits some. The table shows under 50,000 clones, with 93% occurring only once. This specimen was CD8+ T cells from peripheral blood mononuclear cells, taken in the third trimester of pregnancy. The receptor source for this set is a female donor with multiple sclerosis, enrolled in a pregnancy study. The CDR3 runs from the conserved cysteine through the conserved F or W. Not every row has a clone size; where given, it reads once, few, many or a size class.

V gene: TRBV2; J gene: TRBJ2-1; clone size: NA; CDR3 protein: CASSEAWRGDDEQFF
V gene: TRBV5-6; J gene: TRBJ2-1; clone size: NA; CDR3 protein: CASSLSGIDEQFF
V gene: TRBV6-1; J gene: TRBJ1-1; clone size: NA; CDR3 protein: CASSDGVGSDRNTEAFF
V gene: TRBV9; J gene: TRBJ2-2; clone size: NA; CDR3 protein: CASSGQGRELFF
V gene: TRBV2; J gene: TRBJ2-3; clone size: NA; CDR3 protein: CASIGGGTDTQYF
V gene: TRBV5-6; J gene: TRBJ1-3; clone size: NA; CDR3 protein: CASSSAYRDSGNTIYF
V gene: TRBV27; J gene: TRBJ1-5; clone size: NA; CDR3 protein: CASSWTGEFGQPQHF
V gene: TRBV6-1; J gene: TRBJ1-2; clone size: NA; CDR3 protein: CASSATGGYGYTF
V gene: TRBV7-9; J gene: TRBJ1-1; clone size: NA; CDR3 protein: CASSFGGETEAFF
V gene: TRBV5-6; J gene: TRBJ2-1; clone size: NA; CDR3 protein: CASSLSLAGPNEQFF
V gene: TRBV5-1; J gene: TRBJ2-7; clone size: NA; CDR3 protein: CASSLAGTGGYEQYF
V gene: TRBV25-1; J gene: TRBJ2-7; clone size: once; CDR3 protein: CASSGLRQGAYEQYF
V gene: TRBV19; J gene: TRBJ2-7; clone size: once; CDR3 protein: CASSTGNEQYF
V gene: TRBV6-6; J gene: TRBJ2-1; clone size: once; CDR3 protein: CASSYEGGRNEQFF
V gene: TRBV4-2; J gene: TRBJ2-7; clone size: NA; CDR3 protein: CASSQVSAGGPFLEQYF
V gene: TRBV4-1; J gene: TRBJ2-1; clone size: NA; CDR3 protein: CASSQGQGPNEQFF
V gene: TRBV6-1; J gene: TRBJ1-5; clone size: NA; CDR3 protein: CASRRTGTQRPQHF
V gene: TRBV13; J gene: TRBJ2-5; clone size: once; CDR3 protein: CASSGRQDFQETQYF
V gene: TRBV13; J gene: TRBJ2-3; clone size: NA; CDR3 protein: CASSPRAGVTTDTQYF
V gene: TRBV29-1; J gene: TRBJ1-2; clone size: NA; CDR3 protein: CSAATAVVDGYTF
V gene: TRBV15; J gene: TRBJ2-1; clone size: NA; CDR3 protein: CATSREGPLAANNEQFF
V gene: TRBV5-6; J gene: TRBJ1-3; clone size: NA; CDR3 protein: CASSFGTASSGNTIYF
V gene: TRBV13; J gene: TRBJ1-2; clone size: NA; CDR3 protein: CASSGGTGGYGYTF
V gene: TRBV5-1; J gene: TRBJ1-2; clone size: NA; CDR3 protein: CASSLGWTGGQGGYTF
V gene: TRBV10-3; J gene: TRBJ2-7; clone size: NA; CDR3 protein: CAISESRDTPYEQYF
V gene: TRBV5-1; J gene: TRBJ1-2; clone size: NA; CDR3 protein: CASSSTIVSTEHGYTF
V gene: TRBV27; J gene: TRBJ2-7; clone size: NA; CDR3 protein: CASTQTPGVGSYEQYF
V gene: TRBV27; J gene: TRBJ2-7; clone size: NA; CDR3 protein: CASSLQGAFEQYF
V gene: TRBV7-8; J gene: TRBJ2-7; clone size: NA; CDR3 protein: CASSLGGLGEVHF
V gene: TRBV14; J gene: TRBJ2-7; clone size: NA; CDR3 protein: CASGTGVSYEQYF
V gene: TRBV10-3; J gene: TRBJ1-1; clone size: NA; CDR3 protein: CAISEYEGARTEAFF
V gene: TRBV6-1; J gene: TRBJ1-6; clone size: NA; CDR3 protein: CASSQVHREGSPLHF
V gene: TRBV25-1; J gene: TRBJ2-2; clone size: NA; CDR3 protein: CASSATSPGVIGELFF
V gene: TRBV9; J gene: TRBJ1-1; clone size: NA; CDR3 protein: CASSVAYDTLNTEAFF
V gene: TRBV16; J gene: TRBJ1-1; clone size: NA; CDR3 protein: CASSPTNTMNTEAFF
V gene: TRBV7-3; J gene: TRBJ2-1; clone size: NA; CDR3 protein: CASSLKGPGLAAVEQFF
V gene: TRBV14; J gene: TRBJ2-7; clone size: NA; CDR3 protein: CASSQDGGYYEQYF
V gene: TRBV4-1; J gene: TRBJ2-1; clone size: NA; CDR3 protein: CASSHPGLAGGPGEQFF
V gene: TRBV6-5; J gene: TRBJ1-2; clone size: NA; CDR3 protein: CASSRGRKTGYTF
V gene: TRBV7-8; J gene: TRBJ2-1; clone size: NA; CDR3 protein: CASSLARDYHNEQFF
V gene: TRBV7-9; J gene: TRBJ1-1; clone size: NA; CDR3 protein: CASSSLTGEAFF
V gene: TRBV2; J gene: TRBJ2-1; clone size: NA; CDR3 protein: CASNLLAGGPGEQFF
V gene: TRBV7-6; J gene: TRBJ2-3; clone size: NA; CDR3 protein: CASSLGTGGLDTQYF
V gene: TRBV6-4; J gene: TRBJ2-2; clone size: once; CDR3 protein: CASSEEVTSAGELFF
V gene: TRBV13; J gene: TRBJ1-6; clone size: NA; CDR3 protein: CASKSSYNSPLHF
V gene: TRBV27; J gene: TRBJ1-5; clone size: NA; CDR3 protein: CASSLGGAYSNQPQHF
V gene: TRBV4-2; J gene: TRBJ1-2; clone size: NA; CDR3 protein: CASSQVGAPNYGYTF
V gene: TRBV6-5; J gene: TRBJ2-7; clone size: NA; CDR3 protein: CASSNSPEGVEQYF
V gene: TRBV5-6; J gene: TRBJ2-7; clone size: NA; CDR3 protein: CASSWGLAGGFPNEQYF
V gene: TRBV15; J gene: TRBJ1-2; clone size: NA; CDR3 protein: CATSSLQGAAGYTF
V gene: TRBV5-1; J gene: TRBJ2-1; clone size: NA; CDR3 protein: CASRPTLAGDYNEQFF
V gene: TRBV18; J gene: TRBJ2-5; clone size: NA; CDR3 protein: CASSPTVRETQYF
V gene: TRBV13; J gene: TRBJ2-7; clone size: NA; CDR3 protein: CASSLGASYEQYF
V gene: TRBV11-2; J gene: TRBJ2-7; clone size: NA; CDR3 protein: CASTLAPSYEQYF
V gene: TRBV15; J gene: TRBJ1-1; clone size: once; CDR3 protein: CATSRVIREEAFF